One and the same sample provided the 23 T cell receptor beta chains below, sequenced in a study of blood T cell repertoires in COVID-19. Data came from immunoSEQ multiplex PCR; TCRdb stores just in-frame clones and leaves some out. Among about 400,000 clones listed, over 85% were seen once. The specimen was PBMCs or T cells enriched from blood (not recorded which). The receptor source for this set is a woman in her thirties who had recovered from COVID-19.

This clone was seen more than once but under ten times. This chain uses TRBV5-4 with TRBJ1-4; D unclear. V was cut by 3 bases and J by 8 bases, with 14 bases left in between. The CDR3 has 14 residues. CDR1 is SGHNT, CDR2 YYREEE, per germline (reference sequence). The CDR3 is CASSSWPMPEKLFF. The CDR3 DNA is TGTGCCAGCAGCTCATGGCCCATGCCCGAAAAACTGTTTTTT.

The genes are TRBV7-9 and TRBJ1-4; TRBD1 is a possible D gene (5 bases). This CDR3 contains 17 residues. V was trimmed by 0 bases and J by 3 bases, leaving 14 bases between them. Germline V CDR1 and CDR2: SEHNR, FQNEAQ (reference sequence). The CDR3 DNA sequence: TGTGCCAGCAGCTTAGCGCAGGGTACGTCTTCTAATGAAAAACTGTTTTTT. Encoded protein: CASSLAQGTSSNEKLFF. Combining the CDR3 with reference TRBV7-9 and TRBJ1-4 gives the whole variable domain DTGVSQNPRHKITKRGQNVTFRCDPISEHNRLYWYRQTLGQGPEFLTYFQNEAQLEKSRLLSDRFSAERPKGSFSTLEIQRTEQGDSAMYLCASSLAQGTSSNEKLFFGSGTQLSVL.

V usage is TRBV11-2 and J usage is TRBJ1-1; D ambiguous. The CDR3 runs to 14 residues. Germline loops: CDR1 SGHAT, CDR2 FQNNGV. Deletions cut 1 base from V and 7 bases from J, with 13 bases between. CDR3 nucleotide sequence: TGTGCCAGCAGCTTAGGGCCCCTGACAAGTGAAGCTTTCTTT. This gives the protein CASSLGPLTSEAFF. The full variable domain, in which reference TRBV11-2 and TRBJ1-1 provide the parts outside the CDR3, is EAGVAQSPRYKIIEKRQSVAFWCNPISGHATLYWYQQILGQGPKLLIQFQNNGVVDDSQLPKDRFSAERLKGVDSTLKIQPAKLEDSAVYLCASSLGPLTSEAFFGQGTRLTVV.

The V gene is TRBV5-6, the J gene TRBJ2-7, with D perhaps TRBD1 (5 bases). Trimming removed 0 bases from V and 3 bases from J, with 7 bases in between. Germline V gene lookup returns CDR1 SGHDT and CDR2 YYEEEE. The CDR3 sequence is 13 residues long. The CDR3 loop is CASSLVRVYEQYF. CDR3 DNA: TGTGCCAGCAGCTTGGTCAGGGTCTACGAGCAGTACTTC.

V gene TRBV4-2 combines with J gene TRBJ1-2; D is perhaps TRBD1 (5 bases). CDR1 and CDR2 (germline): LGHNA, YNFKEQ. Trimming pared 1 base from V and 0 bases from J, leaving 9 bases between. The CDR3 has 15 residues. The CDR3 sequence: CASSQVKTANYGYTF. In DNA, the CDR3 is TGTGCCAGCAGCCAAGTTAAGACAGCTAACTATGGCTACACCTTC.

This rearrangement joins TRBV9 to TRBJ1-1; tentative D call: TRBD1 (6 bases). The V end was cut by 0 bases, the J end by 0 bases, with 12 bases between. The CDR3 is made up of 16 amino acids. CDR1 and CDR2 (germline): SGDLS, YYNGEE. The CDR3 loop is CASSVGSGTLNTEAFF. The CDR3 DNA is TGTGCCAGCAGCGTAGGCTCCGGGACATTGAACACTGAAGCTTTCTTT. Full variable domain (rest looked up from reference TRBV9 and TRBJ1-1): DSGVTQTPKHLITATGQRVTLRCSPRSGDLSVYWYQQSLDQGLQFLIQYYNGEERAKGNILERFSAQQFPDLHSELNLSSLELGDSALYFCASSVGSGTLNTEAFFGQGTRLTVV.

This clone was observed once. CDR3 loop: CASSLAGVENIQYF. The CDR3 DNA follows: TGCGCCAGCAGCTTGGCAGGGGTGGAAAACATTCAGTACTTC. This rearrangement joins TRBV5-1 to TRBJ2-4; maybe TRBD1 (6 bases). Germline-derived CDR1 and CDR2 are SGHRS and YFSETQ. This CDR3 comprises 14 residues. Trimming stripped 0 bases from V and 5 bases from J, with 9 bases between.

The CDR3 region is CASSYKLVLPGEKLFF. The CDR3 DNA reads TGCGCCAGCAGTTATAAACTTGTCCTGCCCGGGGAAAAACTGTTTTTT. The genes are TRBV5-1 and TRBJ1-4; D is uncertain. Trimming took 5 bases from V and 8 from J, leaving 22 bases between them. The CDR3 has 16 residues. The germline V gene has CDR1 SGHRS and CDR2 YFSETQ.

The rearrangement joins TRBV7-6 to TRBJ2-7, with D maybe TRBD2 (5 bases). The CDR3 totals 14 residues. V was cut by 5 bases and J by 0 bases, with 11 bases left in between. The germline gives CDR1 SGHVS, CDR2 FNYEAQ. CDR3 protein: CASSPLGSSYEQYF. The CDR3 DNA is TGTGCCAGCAGCCCCTTGGGGAGCTCCTACGAGCAGTACTTC.

V and J are TRBV5-6 and TRBJ2-1; D is ambiguous. The V and J ends lost 0 bases and 5 bases respectively, with 3 bases between them. Germline loops: CDR1 SGHDT, CDR2 YYEEEE. CDR3 length equals 12 residues. The CDR3 protein is CASSLGDNEQFF. The CDR3, as DNA: TGTGCCAGCAGCTTGGGCGACAATGAGCAGTTCTTC.

V gene TRBV11-2 combines with J gene TRBJ1-4; tentative D call: TRBD1 (5 bases). Trimming removed 1 base from V and 7 bases from J, with 7 bases in between. The CDR3 is 13 residues long. Germline V gives CDR1 SGHAT, CDR2 FQNNGV. CDR3 amino acids: CASSLGRGEKLFF. CDR3 DNA sequence: TGTGCCAGCAGCTTAGGGAGGGGTGAAAAACTGTTTTTT.

This clone was seen once. V usage is TRBV28 and J usage is TRBJ1-4; 8 bases align to TRBD1. The CDR3 is 14 amino acids. J was trimmed by 7 bases and V by 3 bases; bases with no gene match: 4. CDR1 is MDHEN and CDR2 is SYDVKM in the germline V gene. For the CDR3, the DNA is TGTGCCAGCAGTTTTCAGGGGGCCGGTGAAAAACTGTTTTTT. Its protein is CASSFQGAGEKLFF.

The chain employs TRBV7-2 and TRBJ2-7; tentatively, D is TRBD1 (6 bases). The CDR3 has 14 amino acids. V was shortened by 1 base and J by 2 bases, with 9 bases between the two germline ends. Germline V gene sequence: CDR1 SGHTA, CDR2 FQGNSA. The CDR3 coding sequence is TGTGCCAGCAGCTTAGGGGCAGGGGCCTACGAGCAGTACTTC. This translates into CASSLGAGAYEQYF. Full variable domain (remainder filled in from reference TRBV7-2 and TRBJ2-7): GAGVSQSPSNKVTEKGKDVELRCDPISGHTALYWYRQSLGQGLEFLIYFQGNSAPDKSGLPSDRFSAERTGGSVSTLTIQRTQQEDSAVYLCASSLGAGAYEQYFGPGTRLTVT.

The J gene is TRBJ2-2, the V gene TRBV7-2; tentatively, D is TRBD1 (6 bases). The CDR3 covers 15 residues. CDR1 SGHTA and CDR2 FQGNSA come from the germline V gene. V was cut by 1 base and J by 0 bases, with 6 bases left in between. CDR3 region: CASSLGTANTGELFF. The CDR3 coding sequence is TGTGCCAGCAGCTTAGGGACAGCGAACACCGGGGAGCTGTTTTTT.

The chain carries TRBV25-1 and TRBJ1-4, with 8 bases aligning to TRBD1. V lost 8 bases to trimming and J lost 7 bases; unmatched junction nucleotides: 12. CDR1 is MGHDK and CDR2 is SYGVNS in the germline V gene. This CDR3 has 15 amino acids. The CDR3 here is CASRDRPPQSEKLFF. DNA of the CDR3: TGTGCCAGCCGGGACAGGCCGCCACAAAGTGAAAAACTGTTTTTT.

Note on this clone: Other nucleotide sequences in the sample specify the same CDR3. The CDR3 here is CASSLLGAGQPQHF. Here the CDR3 DNA reads TGCGCCAGCAGCTTGTTGGGAGCGGGTCAGCCCCAGCATTTT. The chain links TRBV5-1 to TRBJ1-5; D is unclear. Per the germline V gene, CDR1 is SGHRS and CDR2 is YFSETQ. The CDR3 contains 14 residues. V shed 1 base and J shed 6 bases, with 11 bases lying between them. The full variable domain, in which reference TRBV5-1 and TRBJ1-5 provide the parts outside the CDR3, is KAGVTQTPRYLIKTRGQQVTLSCSPISGHRSVSWYQQTPGQGLQFLFEYFSETQRNKGNFPGRFSGRQFSNSRSEMNVSTLELGDSALYLCASSLLGAGQPQHFGDGTRLSIL.

The gene calls are TRBV7-9 and TRBJ1-2, with D unclear. In germline, CDR1 is SEHNR, CDR2 FQNEAQ (reference sequence). CDR3 size: 13 residues. Trimming took 4 bases from V and 5 from J, leaving 11 bases between them. CDR3 protein: CASSYSFAYGYTF. As DNA, the CDR3 is TGTGCCAGCAGCTACTCCTTTGCGTATGGCTACACCTTC. Variable domain in full (rest from reference TRBV7-9 and TRBJ1-2): DTGVSQNPRHKITKRGQNVTFRCDPISEHNRLYWYRQTLGQGPEFLTYFQNEAQLEKSRLLSDRFSAERPKGSFSTLEIQRTEQGDSAMYLCASSYSFAYGYTFGSGTRLTVV.

The V and J genes are TRBV3-1 (or the pseudogene TRBV3-2) and TRBJ1-1; tentative D call: TRBD1 (6 bases). Germline CDR1 LGHDT, CDR2 YNNKEL (reference sequence). The V end lost 3 bases, the J end lost 2 bases, and 7 bases lay between the germline ends. This CDR3 region has 13 residues. CDR3 coding DNA: TGTGCCAGCAGCCAGGGGGCTAACACTGAAGCTTTCTTT. Translation: CASSQGANTEAFF.

This sequence joins TRBV19 and TRBJ2-5; no clear D gene. CDR3 length equals 15 residues. V was cut by 3 bases and J by 1 base, with 12 bases left in between. CDR1 is LNHDA and CDR2 is SQIVND in the germline V gene (reference sequence). CDR3 bases: TGTGCCAGTAGTATTGCACCGGGTGGCCAAGAGACCCAGTACTTC. It encodes CASSIAPGGQETQYF.

The V and J genes are TRBV7-2 and TRBJ1-2; D is possibly TRBD1 (5 bases). The CDR3 consists of 16 residues. V gave up 0 bases and J gave up 0 bases, with 11 bases separating them. Germline CDR1 SGHTA, CDR2 FQGNSA. This chain's CDR3 is CASSLAGQTANYGYTF. DNA for the CDR3: TGTGCCAGCAGCTTAGCCGGACAAACAGCTAACTATGGCTACACCTTC.

The chain uses TRBV5-6 and TRBJ1-5, with D hard to call. V was pared by 4 bases and J by 4 bases, with 9 bases between. The CDR3 totals 13 residues. Germline V gene lookup returns CDR1 SGHDT and CDR2 YYEEEE. For the CDR3, the DNA is TGTGCCAGCAGCCTTGGGAGAAATCAGCCCCAGCATTTT. Translating gives CASSLGRNQPQHF.

The V and J genes are TRBV30 and TRBJ1-1; possible D gene TRBD1, 5 bases. The CDR3 contains 12 residues. CDR1 is GTSNPN and CDR2 is SVGIG in the germline V gene (reference sequence). V lost 3 bases and J 8 bases, leaving 13 bases between the germline ends. The CDR3 region has the DNA TGTGCCTGGAGGACAGTCTCGACAGAAGCTTTCTTT. Its protein product is CAWRTVSTEAFF.

The DNA of the CDR3 is TGTGCCAGCAGCGTAGATTCCCGAGGGACTGAAGCTTTCTTT. Translation gives CASSVDSRGTEAFF. The gene calls are TRBV9 and TRBJ1-1; D is unclear. From germline, CDR1 is SGDLS and CDR2 YYNGEE. Trimming left V 0 bases short and J 5 bases short, with 11 bases between. The CDR3 is 14 residues long. The full variable domain, in which reference TRBV9 and TRBJ1-1 provide the parts outside the CDR3, is DSGVTQTPKHLITATGQRVTLRCSPRSGDLSVYWYQQSLDQGLQFLIQYYNGEERAKGNILERFSAQQFPDLHSELNLSSLELGDSALYFCASSVDSRGTEAFFGQGTRLTVV.